Each of the 8 T cell receptor beta chains below was sequenced from the same sample in a study of blood T cell repertoires in COVID-19. The data were produced by immunoSEQ multiplex PCR, yet TCRdb's version contains in-frame clones alone and is incomplete. The sample includes 180,000 or so clones, roughly 80% of them seen just once. Sequenced input: peripheral blood. The receptors shown here come from a woman in her 70s with COVID-19, enrolled during active disease.

This clone ranks as medium-sized. The CDR3 bases are TGTGCCAGCAGACGACCGGGACAGGGAAACTATGGCTACACCTTC. Translation gives CASRRPGQGNYGYTF. V and J are TRBV27 and TRBJ1-2; 9 bases are shared with TRBD1. CDR1 and CDR2 from the germline V gene are MNHEY and SMNVEV (reference sequence). CDR3 length: 15 residues. V was clipped by 6 bases and J by 2 bases; unmatched bases: 7.

The chain uses TRBV27 and TRBJ2-7; tentatively, D is TRBD2 (5 bases). The CDR3 extends over 16 amino acids. Trimming pared 0 bases from V and 5 bases from J, leaving 17 bases between. Germline values: CDR1 MNHEY, CDR2 SMNVEV (reference sequence). CDR3: CASSLSPLEYGHEQYF. The CDR3 DNA sequence: TGTGCCAGCAGTTTATCGCCACTAGAGTATGGGCACGAGCAGTACTTC.

The rearrangement links TRBV15 to TRBJ1-1; TRBD1 is a possible D gene (5 bases). Deletions cut 4 bases from V and 5 bases from J, with 14 bases between. The germline CDR1 and CDR2 sequences are LNHNV and YYDKDF (reference sequence). The CDR3 runs to 14 residues. The CDR3: CATSTEQVGTEAFF. The DNA for the CDR3 is TGTGCCACCAGCACCGAACAGGTGGGGACTGAAGCTTTCTTT.

The chain combines TRBV28 with TRBJ1-2; D is uncertain. This CDR3 is built from 14 residues. Per the germline V gene, CDR1 is MDHEN and CDR2 is SYDVKM. Trimming removed 5 bases at V and 5 bases at J, with 15 bases between. The CDR3 sequence: CASSPGKGGYGYTF. In DNA, the CDR3 is TGTGCCAGCAGTCCTGGGAAGGGAGGATATGGCTACACCTTC.

This rearrangement joins TRBV27 to TRBJ2-5; TRBD1 matches 10 bases. Germline V CDR1 and CDR2: MNHEY, SMNVEV (reference sequence). This CDR3 spans 14 amino acids. V gave up 4 bases and J gave up 4 bases; unmatched junction bases: 3. CDR3 nucleotides: TGTGCCAGCAGTTCCCGGACAGGGGGAGAGACCCAGTACTTC. This sequence encodes CASSSRTGGETQYF.

The chain recombines TRBV7-8 with TRBJ1-1, with D perhaps matching TRBD1 (5 bases). The V end was cut by 8 bases, the J end by 5 bases, with 9 bases between. Germline V CDR1 and CDR2: SGHVS, FQNEAQ. CDR3 length equals 11 residues. The CDR3 DNA is TGTGCCAGCCGACAGTCGACTGAAGCTTTCTTT. Translated: CASRQSTEAFF.

The chain recombines TRBV5-1 with TRBJ1-6; no firm D call. The V gene's germline CDR1 is SGHRS and CDR2 YFSETQ. The CDR3 has 12 amino acids. Trimming left V 6 bases short and J 7 bases short, with 8 bases between. In nucleotides, the CDR3 is TGCGCCAGCAAAACAACCAATTCACCCCTCCACTTT. This encodes CASKTTNSPLHF.

This sequence joins TRBV3-1 (or the pseudogene TRBV3-2) and TRBJ2-1; D is ambiguous. This CDR3 spans 14 amino acids. The V and J ends lost 1 base and 0 bases respectively, with 4 bases between them. Germline CDR1 LGHDT, CDR2 YNNKEL (reference sequence). The DNA of the CDR3 is TGTGCCAGCAGCCAAGCCTACTCCTACAATGAGCAGTTCTTC. This encodes CASSQAYSYNEQFF.